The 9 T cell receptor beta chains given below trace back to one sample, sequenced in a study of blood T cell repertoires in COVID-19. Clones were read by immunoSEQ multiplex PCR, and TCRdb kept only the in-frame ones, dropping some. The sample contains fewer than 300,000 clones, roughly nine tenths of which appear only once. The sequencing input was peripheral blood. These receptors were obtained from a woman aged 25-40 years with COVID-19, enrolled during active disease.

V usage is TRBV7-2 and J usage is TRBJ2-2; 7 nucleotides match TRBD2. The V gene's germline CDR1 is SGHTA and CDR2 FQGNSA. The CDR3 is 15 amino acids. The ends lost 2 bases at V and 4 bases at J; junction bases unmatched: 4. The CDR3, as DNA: TGTGCCAGCAGCTTATTCTCTAGCGGCACCGGGGAGCTGTTTTTT. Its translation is CASSLFSSGTGELFF.

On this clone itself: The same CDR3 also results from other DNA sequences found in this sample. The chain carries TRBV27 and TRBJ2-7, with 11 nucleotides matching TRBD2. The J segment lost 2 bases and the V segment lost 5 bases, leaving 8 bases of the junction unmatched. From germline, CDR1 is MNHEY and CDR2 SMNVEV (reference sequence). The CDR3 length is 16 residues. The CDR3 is CASSLLLAGGTYEQYF. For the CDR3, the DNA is TGTGCCAGCAGTCTCCTGCTAGCGGGAGGAACCTACGAGCAGTACTTC.

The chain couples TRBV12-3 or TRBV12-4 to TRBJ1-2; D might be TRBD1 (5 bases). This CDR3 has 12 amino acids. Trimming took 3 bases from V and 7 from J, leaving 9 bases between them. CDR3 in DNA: TGTGCCAGCAGTTTTGGGGCCAGTGGCTACACCTTC. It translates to CASSFGASGYTF.

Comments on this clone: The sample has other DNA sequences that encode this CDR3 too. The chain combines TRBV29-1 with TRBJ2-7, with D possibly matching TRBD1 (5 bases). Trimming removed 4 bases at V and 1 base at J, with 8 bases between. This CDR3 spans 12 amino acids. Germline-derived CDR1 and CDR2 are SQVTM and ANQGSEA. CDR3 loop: CSVADSSYEQYF. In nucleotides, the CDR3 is TGCAGCGTTGCTGACAGTTCCTACGAGCAGTACTTC.

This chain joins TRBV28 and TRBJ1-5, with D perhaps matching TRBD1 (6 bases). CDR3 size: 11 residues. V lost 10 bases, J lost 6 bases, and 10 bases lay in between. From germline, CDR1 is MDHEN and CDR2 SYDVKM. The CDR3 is CATDRSQPQHF. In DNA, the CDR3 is TGTGCCACGGACAGAAGTCAGCCCCAGCATTTT.

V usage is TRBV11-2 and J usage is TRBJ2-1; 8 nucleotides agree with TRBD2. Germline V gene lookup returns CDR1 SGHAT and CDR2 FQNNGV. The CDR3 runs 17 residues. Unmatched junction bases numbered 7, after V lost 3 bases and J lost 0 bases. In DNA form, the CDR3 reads TGTGCCAGCAGCTTCCCGACTAGCGATAGCTCCTACAATGAGCAGTTCTTC. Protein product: CASSFPTSDSSYNEQFF.

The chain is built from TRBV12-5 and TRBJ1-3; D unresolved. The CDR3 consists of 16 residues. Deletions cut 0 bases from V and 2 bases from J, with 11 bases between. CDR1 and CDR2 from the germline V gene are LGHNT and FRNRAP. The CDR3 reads CASGLVRETAGNTIYF. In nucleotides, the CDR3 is TGTGCTAGTGGTTTGGTACGTGAGACTGCTGGAAACACCATATATTTT.

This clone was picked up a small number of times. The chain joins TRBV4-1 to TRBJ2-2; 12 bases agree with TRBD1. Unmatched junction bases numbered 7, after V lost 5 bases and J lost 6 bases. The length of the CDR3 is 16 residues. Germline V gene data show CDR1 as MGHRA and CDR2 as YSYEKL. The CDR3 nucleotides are TGCGCCAGCAGCTTTCCGGGACAGGGGGCTCCCGGGGAGCTGTTTTTT. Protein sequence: CASSFPGQGAPGELFF.

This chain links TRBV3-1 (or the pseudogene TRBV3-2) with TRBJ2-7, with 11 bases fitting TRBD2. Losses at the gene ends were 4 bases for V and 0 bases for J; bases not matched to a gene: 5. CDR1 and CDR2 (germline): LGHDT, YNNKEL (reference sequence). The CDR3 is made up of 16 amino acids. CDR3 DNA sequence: TGTGCCAGCAGCCGCCGACTAGCGGGGCGCTCCTACGAGCAGTACTTC. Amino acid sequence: CASSRRLAGRSYEQYF.